This T cell receptor beta chain was identified during a study of blood T cell repertoires in COVID-19. For the study at large: The United States, Italy and Spain were the sources of the acute and convalescent COVID-19 samples. Sample material is recorded as cDNA or gDNA derived from T cells, B-cell-depleted T cells, or PBMCs.

Seattle patients were enrolled during active infection and followed longitudinally. As to this clone: Within the sample, other DNA sequences also encode this same CDR3.

In the study's own analysis: Amplification with reference gene primers provided the estimates of nucleated cell counts. TCRdb's table, derived via immunoSEQ multiplex PCR, lists solely in-frame clones and lacks some. V and J calls and clone size are as listed in that table; D and trimming were resolved from the DNA. The table records roughly 62,000 clones, approximately 80% of them present only once. Germline lookup yields CDR1 LGHDT and CDR2 YNNKEL (reference sequence). V shed 1 base, J shed 9 bases, and the junction held 4 bases outside the gene matches. This CDR3 has 15 amino acids. The source is a man in his thirties or forties with COVID-19, enrolled during active disease. The chain links TRBV3-1 (or the pseudogene TRBV3-2) to TRBJ1-6, with 9 bases aligning to TRBD1. Specimen: peripheral blood. The CDR3 coding sequence is TGTGCCAGCAGCCAAGGGGACAGGGCGTCTTCACCCCTCCACTTT. Translated, it gives CASSQGDRASSPLHF.